This T cell receptor beta chain was recovered during a study of T cells after yellow fever vaccination. Findings and limits, study-wide: The booster saw the reappearance of most primary-vaccination clones (roughly 96% CD4, 88% CD8). Researchers cautioned that FACS-sorted repertoires could harbor abundant clonotypes contaminating from the bulk population. Although the secondary response was weaker, it peaked faster, at day 5 versus 15.

Details on this clonotype: Its antigen is currently unknown.

They built TCR cDNA with 5'RACE template switching, a step that put in a universal primer site and UMIs. TCRdb processed the 5' RACE reads anew with MiXCR; each CDR3 protein has one entry. The sample carries a few hundred thousand distinct CDR3 sequences, less than 20% recorded once. Sequencing was performed on PBMCs, taken less than 6 days after the first yellow fever vaccination. This TCR was sampled from a man aged 18 to 35 who received the YFV17D yellow fever vaccine.

The CDR3 region is CASSSGTSVNIQYF. CDR3 in DNA: TGTGCCAGCAGCTCGGGGACTAGTGTAAACATTCAGTACTTC. The V and J genes are TRBV7-2 and TRBJ2-4, with 8 bases lining up with TRBD2. The CDR3 is 14 residues long. The junction had 5 bases not matched to a gene; V was cut back by 4 bases and J by 6 bases. The germline V gene has CDR1 SGHTA and CDR2 FQGNSA.